Listed below are T cell receptor beta chains from one sample, sequenced in a study of beta chain features in type 1 diabetes. Measured with immunoSEQ multiplex PCR; TCRdb has only the in-frame clones, and not every one. This sample has 150,000 to 200,000 clones, with approximately 7.8% found just once. Sequencing was performed on central memory CD4+ T cells from blood. The origin of the receptors is a woman between 35 and 50 years old with type 1 diabetes. Each CDR3 is given with its conserved first and last residue. D genes are given only for firm matches. The size entry is marked missing in some rows and otherwise reads once, few, many or a size class.

d_call j_call v_call clone_size cdr3_nt cdr3_aa
. TRBJ1-2 TRBV9 few TGTGCCAGCAGCGTAGGGAGAGTGAATCCTAACTATGGCTACACCTTC CASSVGRVNPNYGYTF
TRBD2 TRBJ2-5 TRBV30 few TGTGCCTGGACCATAGCGGGGGGCCAAGAGACCCAGTACTTC CAWTIAGGQETQYF
TRBD1 TRBJ1-1 TRBV18 . TGTGCCAGCTCACTACTAACAGGGGAGTACACTGAAGCTTTCTTT CASSLLTGEYTEAFF
TRBD1 TRBJ1-5 TRBV19 many TGTGCCAGTAGCCCAACAGGGGGCAATCAGCCCCAGCATTTT CASSPTGGNQPQHF
TRBD2 TRBJ2-7 TRBV19 . TGTGCCAGTAGTACAAGGAGGGGCATAGCGGGATTCCCCTACGAGCAGTACTTC CASSTRRGIAGFPYEQYF
. TRBJ1-3 TRBV4-3 . TGCGCCAGCAGCCAGACAACTGGAAACACCATATATTTT CASSQTTGNTIYF
TRBD2 TRBJ2-5 TRBV28 . TGTGCCAGCAGACCTCATGGGGGGGGAGAGACCCAGTACTTC CASRPHGGGETQYF
TRBD1 TRBJ2-5 TRBV7-2 . TGTGCCAGCAGCCTGGGACAGCAAGAGACCCAGTACTTC CASSLGQQETQYF
TRBD2 TRBJ2-2 TRBV5-4 . TGTGCCAGCAACCCGGGGGGGGAGCGGGTCACCGGGGAGCTGTTTTTT CASNPGGERVTGELFF
. TRBJ1-5 TRBV6-5 many TGTGCCAGCAGTTACTCGACGGGAGACCAGCCCCAGCATTTT CASSYSTGDQPQHF
. TRBJ1-5 TRBV11-3 few TGTGCCAGCAGCCAATACAGGGTAGGGAGACAGCCCCAGCATTTT CASSQYRVGRQPQHF
TRBD2 TRBJ2-5 TRBV9 . TGTGCCAGCAGCGTAGGCCTAGCGGGGGCGGAGACCCAGTACTTC CASSVGLAGAETQYF
TRBD1 TRBJ2-7 TRBV2 few TGTGCCAGCCAGGGACAGACCTACGAGCAGTACTTC CASQGQTYEQYF
. TRBJ1-2 TRBV4-3 few TGCGCCAGCAGCCAAGAGAGGGAGGGGAACTATGGCTACACCTTC CASSQEREGNYGYTF
TRBD1 TRBJ1-3 TRBV13 . TGTGCCAGCAGTCGACAGGGAGCGGGAAACACCATATATTTT CASSRQGAGNTIYF
TRBD1 TRBJ2-5 TRBV7-3 . TGTGCCAGCTCGGGAACAGGGGGCAAAGGAGAGACCCAGTACTTC CASSGTGGKGETQYF
. TRBJ2-7 TRBV7-9 many TGTGCCAGCAGCTTTTCAGGGCTCTACGAGCAGTACTTC CASSFSGLYEQYF
TRBD2 TRBJ2-1 TRBV7-9 . TGTGCCAGCAGCGAAACTAGCGGGGGGCTCAATGAGCAGTTCTTC CASSETSGGLNEQFF
. TRBJ1-3 TRBV5-1 few TGCGCCAGCCGACGGACAGAAGCCTCTGGAAACACCATATATTTT CASRRTEASGNTIYF
TRBD1 TRBJ2-4 TRBV11-3 . TGTGCCAGCAGCTTTGGGGGACAGGGAGACATTCAGTACTTC CASSFGGQGDIQYF
. TRBJ2-6 TRBV5-1 few TGCGCCAGCAGCTTGGGACAACTCTCTGGGGCCAACGTCCTGACTTTC CASSLGQLSGANVLTF
. TRBJ2-5 TRBV5-1 . TGCGCCAGCAGCGTCCTGAGGGAAGAGACCCAGTACTTC CASSVLREETQYF
TRBD1 TRBJ2-5 TRBV28 few TGTGCCAGCACTCGGGGACAGGGTGATAAGACCCAGTACTTC CASTRGQGDKTQYF
. TRBJ2-5 TRBV9 many TGTGCCAGCAGCGTAGACAGACAAGAGACCCAGTACTTC CASSVDRQETQYF
TRBD1 TRBJ2-7 TRBV18 . TGTGCCAGCTCACCCACCCCCGGGACAGGGAAGGCCGAGCAGTACTTC CASSPTPGTGKAEQYF
TRBD1 TRBJ2-7 TRBV28 few TGTGCCAGCAGGCCGGGACAGCTCTACGAGCAGTACTTC CASRPGQLYEQYF
. TRBJ2-2 TRBV4-2 . TGTGCCAGCAGCCAGGGGACAACGAACACCGGGGAGCTGTTTTTT CASSQGTTNTGELFF